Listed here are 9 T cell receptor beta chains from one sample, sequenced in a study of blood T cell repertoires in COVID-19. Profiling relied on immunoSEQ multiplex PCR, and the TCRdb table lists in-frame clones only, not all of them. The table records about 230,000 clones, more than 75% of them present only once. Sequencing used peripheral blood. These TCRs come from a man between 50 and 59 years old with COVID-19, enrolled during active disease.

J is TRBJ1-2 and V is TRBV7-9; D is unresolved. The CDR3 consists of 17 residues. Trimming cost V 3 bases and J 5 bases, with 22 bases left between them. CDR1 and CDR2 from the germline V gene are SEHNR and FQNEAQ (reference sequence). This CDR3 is CASSFQPGTLQGYGYTF. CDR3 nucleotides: TGTGCCAGCAGCTTCCAACCGGGAACCTTACAAGGATATGGCTACACCTTC.

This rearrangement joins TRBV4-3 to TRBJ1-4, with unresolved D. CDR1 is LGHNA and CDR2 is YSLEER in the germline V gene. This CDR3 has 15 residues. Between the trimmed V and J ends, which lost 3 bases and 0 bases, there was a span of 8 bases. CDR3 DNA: TGCGCCAGCAGCCAGGCGGGAGCAACTAATGAAAAACTGTTTTTT. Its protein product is CASSQAGATNEKLFF.

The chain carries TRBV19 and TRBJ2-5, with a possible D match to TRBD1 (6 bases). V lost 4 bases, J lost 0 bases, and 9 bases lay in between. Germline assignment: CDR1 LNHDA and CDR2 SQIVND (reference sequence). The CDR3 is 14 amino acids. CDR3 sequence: CASSNRDNQETQYF. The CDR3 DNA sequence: TGTGCCAGTAGTAACCGGGACAACCAAGAGACCCAGTACTTC.

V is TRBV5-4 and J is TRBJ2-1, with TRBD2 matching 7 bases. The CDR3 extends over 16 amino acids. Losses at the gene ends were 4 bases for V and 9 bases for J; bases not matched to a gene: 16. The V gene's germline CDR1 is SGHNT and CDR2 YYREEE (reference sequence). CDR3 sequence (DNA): TGTGCCAGCAGCGCGGCGGGGAGCGCCGGGAGGAGTGAGCAGTTCTTC. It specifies CASSAAGSAGRSEQFF.

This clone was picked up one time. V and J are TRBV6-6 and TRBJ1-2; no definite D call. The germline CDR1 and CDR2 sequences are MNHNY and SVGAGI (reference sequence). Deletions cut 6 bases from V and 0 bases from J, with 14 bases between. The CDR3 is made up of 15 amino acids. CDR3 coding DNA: TGTGCCAGCAGGCCCGGAGAGGGAGCTAACTATGGCTACACCTTC. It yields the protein CASRPGEGANYGYTF.

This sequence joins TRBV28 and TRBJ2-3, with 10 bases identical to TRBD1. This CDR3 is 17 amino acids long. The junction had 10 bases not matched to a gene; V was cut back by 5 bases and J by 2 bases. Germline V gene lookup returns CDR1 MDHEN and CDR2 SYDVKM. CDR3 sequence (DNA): TGTGCCAGCAGTGGGGCCCCGGGACAGGGGTCCACAGATACGCAGTATTTT. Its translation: CASSGAPGQGSTDTQYF.

CDR3 residues: CASRGGRAVGEQFF. The CDR3 bases are TGTGCCAGCAGAGGCGGGAGGGCCGTGGGTGAGCAGTTCTTC. The chain links TRBV2 to TRBJ2-1; 9 positions agree with TRBD2. Germline CDR1 SNHLY, CDR2 FYNNEI. This CDR3 region has 14 residues. The V segment lost 6 bases and the J segment 9 bases; nucleotides outside the gene matches: 9.

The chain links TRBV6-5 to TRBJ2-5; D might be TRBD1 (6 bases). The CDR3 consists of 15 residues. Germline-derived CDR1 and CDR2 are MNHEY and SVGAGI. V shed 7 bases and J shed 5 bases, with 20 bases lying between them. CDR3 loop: CASTWGQSPVETQYF. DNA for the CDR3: TGTGCCAGCACCTGGGGGCAATCCCCGGTGGAGACCCAGTACTTC.

CDR3 sequence (DNA): TGCAGCGGCGGACAGGGGGCCGGTGAAGCTTTCTTT. It translates to CSGGQGAGEAFF. The rearrangement joins TRBV29-1 to TRBJ1-1, with 11 nucleotides matching TRBD1. Germline V gene sequence: CDR1 SQVTM, CDR2 ANQGSEA. The CDR3 is 12 residues long. V lost 7 bases and J lost 7; bases outside the gene matches: 5.